The source of this T cell receptor beta chain is a study of cytomegalovirus exposure and HLA in healthy donors. Study-level background: In an early release, HLA-typed donors contributed about 80 million unique TCR sequences. Study conclusions and caveats: Owing to their indistinguishability, certain V segments, notably TRBV6-2 and TRBV6-3, were excluded. It was confirmed in vitro that a few of the CMV-associated chains were specific for CMV antigens.

PCR used 60 Vbeta primers and 13 Jbeta primers. Data came from immunoSEQ multiplex PCR; TCRdb stores just in-frame clones and leaves some out. The table includes 200,000 to 250,000 clones, 65% to 80% detected once. The donors gave bone marrow, and they were healthy. Concerning this clone: The antigen remains undetermined.

V shed 2 bases and J shed 6 bases, with 5 bases lying between them. The V gene's germline CDR1 is ENHRY and CDR2 SYGVKD. The CDR3 is 12 amino acids. The origin of this receptor is a man aged 45 to 65 in good health and CMV-seronegative. The material sequenced was PBMCs. The chain combines TRBV10-3 with TRBJ2-1; D unresolved. CDR3 sequence: CAISEGLNEQFF. The CDR3 DNA is TGTGCCATCAGTGAGGGGCTCAATGAGCAGTTCTTC.